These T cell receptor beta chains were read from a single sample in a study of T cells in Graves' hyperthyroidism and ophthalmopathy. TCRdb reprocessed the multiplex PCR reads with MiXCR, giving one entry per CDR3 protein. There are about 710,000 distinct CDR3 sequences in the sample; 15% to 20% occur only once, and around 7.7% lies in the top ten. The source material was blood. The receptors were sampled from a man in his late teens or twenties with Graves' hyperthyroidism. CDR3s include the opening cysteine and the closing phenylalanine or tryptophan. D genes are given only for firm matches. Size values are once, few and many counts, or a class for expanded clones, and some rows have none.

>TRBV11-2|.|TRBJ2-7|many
CASSLWGLDRAYEQYF
TGTGCCAGCAGCTTATGGGGGTTGGACCGAGCCTACGAGCAGTACTTC
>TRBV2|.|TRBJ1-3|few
CASSEEGIGRNTIYF
TGTGCCAGCAGTGAAGAGGGGATTGGAAGAAACACCATATATTTT
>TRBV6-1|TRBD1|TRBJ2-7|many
CASSEGGQVTYEQYF
TGTGCCAGCAGTGAAGGGGGACAGGTGACCTACGAGCAGTACTTC
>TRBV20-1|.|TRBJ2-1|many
CSAISGLSYNEQFF
TGCAGTGCTATCAGCGGCCTCTCCTACAATGAGCAGTTCTTC
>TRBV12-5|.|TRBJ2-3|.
CASGLNLPGQYF
TGTGCTAGTGGTTTAAACCTACCGGGGCAGTATTTT
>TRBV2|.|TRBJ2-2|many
CASMDGHLNTGELFF
TGTGCCAGCATGGACGGTCACCTGAACACCGGGGAGCTGTTTTTT
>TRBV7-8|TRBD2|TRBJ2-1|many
CASSSIAGGSDEQFF
TGTGCCAGCAGCTCAATCGCGGGAGGGTCCGATGAGCAGTTCTTC
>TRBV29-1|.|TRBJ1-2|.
CSVEEWTGEGTF
TGCAGCGTTGAAGAATGGACGGGGGAGGGCACCTTC
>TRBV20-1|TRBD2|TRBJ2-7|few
CSAARTGISGGEQYF
TGCAGTGCCGCTAGGACAGGGATTAGCGGGGGGGAGCAGTACTTC
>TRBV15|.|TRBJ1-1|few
CATTKGRGSILRFGTEAFF
TGTGCCACTACCAAGGGGAGGGGGTCGATTCTCAGATTCGGCACTGAAGCTTTCTTT
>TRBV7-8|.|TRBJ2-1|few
CASSSGGANPNEQFF
TGTGCCAGCAGCTCAGGTGGCGCCAACCCCAATGAGCAGTTCTTC
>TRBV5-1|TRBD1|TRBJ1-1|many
CASSLGTGFNTEAFF
TGCGCCAGCAGCTTGGGGACAGGGTTTAACACTGAAGCTTTCTTT
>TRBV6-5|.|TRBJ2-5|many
CASSYSFGPRETQYF
TGTGCCAGCAGTTACTCGTTTGGTCCGCGGGAGACCCAGTACTTC
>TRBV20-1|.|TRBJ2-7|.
CSALGAGDEQYF
TGCAGTGCCTTGGGTGCAGGGGACGAGCAGTACTTC
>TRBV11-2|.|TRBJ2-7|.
CASSLVRASYEQYF
TGTGCCAGCAGCTTAGTTCGGGCATCCTACGAGCAGTACTTC
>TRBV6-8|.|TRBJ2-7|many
CASSYSPGGREQYF
TGTGCCAGCAGTTACTCTCCCGGCGGGCGCGAGCAGTACTTC
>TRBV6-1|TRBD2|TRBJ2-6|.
CATQYLLSGRKTGANVLTF
TGTGCCACCCAGTACCTCCTTAGCGGGAGAAAAACTGGGGCCAACGTCCTGACTTTC
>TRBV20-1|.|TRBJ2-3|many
CSTIRVYTDTQYF
TGCAGTACCATTCGGGTTTACACAGATACGCAGTATTTT
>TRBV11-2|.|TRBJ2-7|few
CASSISGYEQYF
TGTGCCAGCAGTATAAGCGGCTACGAGCAGTACTTC
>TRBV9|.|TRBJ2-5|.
CASSVATGPGGRETQYF
TGTGCCAGCAGCGTAGCTACGGGGCCAGGGGGGCGTGAGACCCAGTACTTC
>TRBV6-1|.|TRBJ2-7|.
CASSVGSARGRYEQYF
TGTGCCAGCAGTGTAGGTTCGGCGAGGGGACGCTACGAGCAGTACTTC
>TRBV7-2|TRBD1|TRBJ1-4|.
CASSLITGGYEKLFF
TGTGCCAGCAGCTTAATTACAGGGGGTTATGAAAAACTGTTTTTT
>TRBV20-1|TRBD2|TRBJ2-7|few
CSAYPGTSNDEQYF
TGCAGTGCATACCCCGGGACTAGCAACGACGAGCAGTACTTC
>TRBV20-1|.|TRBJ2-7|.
CSARDIGEGSSYEQYF
TGCAGTGCTAGAGATATCGGTGAGGGTAGCTCCTACGAGCAGTACTTC
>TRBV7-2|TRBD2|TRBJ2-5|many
CASSLLAGGPSETQYF
TGTGCCAGCAGCCTCTTAGCGGGAGGGCCATCAGAGACCCAGTACTTC
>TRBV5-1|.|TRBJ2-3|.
CASSFGTDGGSTDTQYF
TGCGCCAGCAGCTTTGGAACGGACGGAGGTAGCACAGATACGCAGTATTTT
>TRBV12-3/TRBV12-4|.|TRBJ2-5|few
CASSFGFQETQYF
TGTGCCAGCAGTTTCGGGTTCCAAGAGACCCAGTACTTC
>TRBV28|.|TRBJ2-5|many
CASRGGGLHKETQYF
TGTGCCAGCAGGGGGGGTGGACTCCACAAAGAGACCCAGTACTTC